These T cell receptor beta chains were read from a single sample in a study of cytomegalovirus exposure and HLA in healthy donors. This table comes from immunoSEQ multiplex PCR, and its TCRdb copy is limited to in-frame clones, with some not included. The table includes 130,000 or so clones, about 85% detected once. Input material: PBMCs. The source is a woman aged 25 to 45 in good health and CMV-seronegative. Each CDR3 is given with its conserved first and last residue. D genes are given only for firm matches. Clone sizes are given selectively: once, few, many, or a class where the clone is expanded.

V	J	size	D	CDR3	DNA
TRBV6-5	TRBJ1-2	NA	NA	CASSYTGSAVEGYTF	TGTGCCAGCAGTTACACAGGGTCCGCCGTGGAAGGCTACACCTTC
TRBV30	TRBJ1-2	NA	TRBD1	CAWSAGGLRYGYTF	TGTGCCTGGAGTGCAGGGGGCTTGCGGTATGGCTACACCTTC
TRBV4-3	TRBJ1-4	NA	TRBD1	CASSHPGTGAEKLFF	TGCGCCAGCAGCCACCCCGGGACAGGGGCGGAAAAACTGTTTTTT
TRBV7-2	TRBJ2-1	NA	TRBD1	CASSLGTGFYNEQFF	TGTGCCAGCAGCTTAGGGACAGGTTTCTACAATGAGCAGTTCTTC
TRBV27	TRBJ1-4	NA	NA	CASSPGPGGKLFF	TGTGCCAGCAGTCCAGGGCCGGGGGGAAAACTGTTTTTT
TRBV29-1	TRBJ1-2	NA	TRBD1	CSVEAVGGDGYTF	TGCAGCGTTGAAGCGGTAGGGGGCGATGGCTACACCTTC
TRBV2	TRBJ2-3	NA	TRBD2	CASSDRTSGTDTQYF	TGTGCCAGCAGCGACCGGACTAGCGGCACAGATACGCAGTATTTT
TRBV7-2	TRBJ2-7	NA	NA	CASSYAFRSYEQYF	TGTGCCAGCAGCTACGCCTTCAGATCCTACGAGCAGTACTTC
TRBV7-2	TRBJ2-3	once	TRBD2	CASSSPWGGEFTDTQYF	TGTGCCAGCAGCTCGCCTTGGGGAGGGGAGTTCACAGATACGCAGTATTTT
TRBV9	TRBJ1-2	once	NA	CASSALGSGYGYTF	TGTGCCAGCAGTGCATTGGGGAGCGGCTATGGCTACACCTTC
TRBV11-2	TRBJ2-5	NA	NA	CASSLAGSSSETQYF	TGTGCCAGCAGCTTAGCAGGATCATCCTCGGAGACCCAGTACTTC
TRBV29-1	TRBJ2-1	few	TRBD2	CSGTSGDHNEQFF	TGCAGCGGGACTAGCGGGGACCACAATGAGCAGTTCTTC
TRBV2	TRBJ2-1	once	NA	CASSERQTVLYNEQFF	TGTGCCAGCAGTGAAAGGCAGACAGTATTATACAATGAGCAGTTCTTC
TRBV5-5	TRBJ2-7	NA	TRBD2	CASSSPSPGLVIAEQYF	TGTGCCAGCAGCTCCCCATCCCCGGGACTAGTAATCGCAGAGCAGTACTTC
TRBV9	TRBJ1-1	NA	TRBD1	CASSRWTGGNTEAFF	TGTGCCAGCAGCCGTTGGACAGGGGGAAACACTGAAGCTTTCTTT
TRBV5-1	TRBJ2-1	NA	TRBD1	CASSPGTGPHNEQFF	TGCGCCAGCAGCCCCGGGACAGGGCCCCACAATGAGCAGTTCTTC
TRBV2	TRBJ1-2	NA	NA	CASRPGVGVGSYGYTF	TGTGCCAGCAGGCCCGGGGTCGGGGTGGGGTCCTATGGCTACACCTTC
TRBV9	TRBJ2-5	NA	TRBD2	CASSPAGGRSEETQYF	TGTGCCAGCAGCCCAGCGGGGGGAAGGTCCGAAGAGACCCAGTACTTC
TRBV6-6	TRBJ2-1	NA	NA	CASSSSFGEQFF	TGTGCCAGCAGTTCTAGTTTTGGTGAGCAGTTCTTC
TRBV4-3	TRBJ1-1	NA	NA	CASSQDYSFRGSRTTEAFF	TGCGCCAGCAGCCAAGATTACTCCTTTAGGGGATCTCGTACCACTGAAGCTTTCTTT
TRBV10-2	TRBJ1-6	NA	NA	CASSEKGGGPPLHF	TGCGCCAGCAGTGAAAAGGGAGGGGGGCCACCCCTCCACTTT
TRBV27	TRBJ2-5	NA	NA	CASSLRLGGGYQETQYF	TGTGCCAGCAGTTTACGCCTCGGGGGTGGTTACCAAGAGACCCAGTACTTC
TRBV18	TRBJ2-2	NA	TRBD2	CASSPQLASPGELFF	TGTGCCAGCTCACCACAACTAGCGTCCCCCGGGGAGCTGTTTTTT
TRBV29-1	TRBJ2-7	once	TRBD2	CSVRPEGGYEQYF	TGCAGCGTTAGGCCGGAGGGAGGGTACGAGCAGTACTTC
TRBV7-2	TRBJ1-3	NA	NA	CASSLEPGPGNTIYF	TGTGCCAGCAGCTTAGAACCCGGTCCTGGAAACACCATATATTTT
TRBV29-1	TRBJ2-7	NA	NA	CSVATVSSYEQYF	TGCAGCGTGGCCACAGTGTCCTCCTACGAGCAGTACTTC
TRBV7-3	TRBJ2-2	NA	NA	CASRLVGTGELFF	TGTGCCAGCAGACTAGTCGGGACCGGGGAGCTGTTTTTT
TRBV19	TRBJ2-7	NA	NA	CASSTGGGYEQYF	TGTGCCAGTAGTACCGGGGGAGGCTACGAGCAGTACTTC
TRBV10-3	TRBJ1-2	NA	NA	CAISETALGYGYTF	TGTGCCATCAGTGAGACAGCTCTGGGCTATGGCTACACCTTC
TRBV30	TRBJ1-1	NA	TRBD1	CAWSSTGGNTEAFF	TGTGCCTGGAGCTCAACAGGGGGGAACACTGAAGCTTTCTTT
TRBV5-1	TRBJ2-5	NA	TRBD2	CASSLAGGLEGPGQETQYF	TGCGCCAGCAGCTTGGCGGGGGGTTTGGAGGGACCGGGCCAAGAGACCCAGTACTTC
TRBV6-1	TRBJ1-2	NA	TRBD1	CASGFVQGASGYTF	TGTGCCAGCGGATTTGTACAGGGGGCGAGTGGCTACACCTTC
TRBV2	TRBJ2-5	NA	TRBD2	CASSVASGGTQYF	TGTGCCAGCAGTGTCGCTAGCGGGGGTACCCAGTACTTC
TRBV30	TRBJ1-2	NA	NA	CAWSVWQGHGYTF	TGTGCCTGGAGTGTTTGGCAGGGCCACGGCTACACCTTC
TRBV19	TRBJ1-1	once	NA	CASSKLNLNTEAFF	TGTGCCAGTAGTAAACTGAACTTGAACACTGAAGCTTTCTTT
TRBV30	TRBJ2-1	NA	TRBD2	CACRAGVQQFF	TGTGCCTGTAGAGCGGGGGTGCAGCAGTTCTTC
TRBV10-2	TRBJ1-5	NA	NA	CASSEGLQNQPQHF	TGCGCCAGCAGTGAGGGGCTTCAAAATCAGCCCCAGCATTTT
TRBV7-9	TRBJ1-4	NA	NA	CASSLARMEGPVNGEKLFF	TGTGCCAGCAGCTTAGCGCGGATGGAGGGCCCCGTGAATGGTGAAAAACTGTTTTTT
TRBV7-3	TRBJ1-2	once	NA	CASSLGLIDRAYGYTF	TGTGCCAGCAGCTTAGGTCTTATCGACAGAGCCTATGGCTACACCTTC
TRBV7-6	TRBJ2-3	NA	TRBD2	CASSPRASGTTPDTQYF	TGTGCCAGCAGCCCTCGGGCTAGCGGGACCACACCAGATACGCAGTATTTT
TRBV2	TRBJ2-7	NA	NA	CASSSGTPSYEQYF	TGTGCCAGCAGTTCCGGGACTCCATCCTACGAGCAGTACTTC
TRBV7-9	TRBJ2-7	NA	NA	CASSGPGRRAPSYEQYF	TGTGCCAGCAGCGGTCCTGGGCGGAGGGCCCCCTCCTACGAGCAGTACTTC
TRBV19	TRBJ2-1	once	TRBD1	CASSPSDRGYNEQFF	TGTGCCAGTAGCCCATCGGACAGGGGGTACAATGAGCAGTTCTTC
TRBV5-1	TRBJ2-5	NA	TRBD1	CASSRTGPRGETQYF	TGCGCCAGCAGTAGGACAGGGCCTAGGGGAGAGACCCAGTACTTC
TRBV18	TRBJ1-2	NA	TRBD1	CASSPTGGLEGYTF	TGTGCCAGCTCACCAACAGGGGGCTTGGAAGGCTACACCTTC
TRBV2	TRBJ2-7	NA	TRBD1	CASSDLRDSLYEQYF	TGTGCCAGCAGTGATTTAAGGGACAGCCTCTACGAGCAGTACTTC
TRBV10-3	TRBJ2-7	NA	NA	CAISAGDRYYEQYF	TGTGCCATCAGTGCGGGGGACCGTTACTACGAGCAGTACTTC
TRBV27	TRBJ1-2	once	TRBD1	CASSEDRGGYGYTF	TGTGCCAGCAGTGAGGACAGGGGCGGCTATGGCTACACCTTC
TRBV6-5	TRBJ1-4	NA	NA	CASSPGGGEKLFF	TGTGCCAGCAGCCCGGGGGGAGGGGAAAAACTGTTTTTT
TRBV5-1	TRBJ1-6	NA	TRBD1	CASSLGGGGSPLHF	TGCGCCAGCAGCTTGGGAGGGGGCGGTTCACCCCTCCACTTT
TRBV19	TRBJ2-5	once	NA	CASSIVGGETQYF	TGTGCCAGTAGTATAGTGGGGGGAGAGACCCAGTACTTC
TRBV30	TRBJ1-5	NA	TRBD1	CAWSPTGADNQPQHF	TGTGCCTGGAGCCCGACAGGGGCGGACAATCAGCCCCAGCATTTT
TRBV5-1	TRBJ2-2	NA	NA	CASSLGDTDTGELFF	TGCGCCAGCAGCTTGGGCGACACTGACACCGGGGAGCTGTTTTTT